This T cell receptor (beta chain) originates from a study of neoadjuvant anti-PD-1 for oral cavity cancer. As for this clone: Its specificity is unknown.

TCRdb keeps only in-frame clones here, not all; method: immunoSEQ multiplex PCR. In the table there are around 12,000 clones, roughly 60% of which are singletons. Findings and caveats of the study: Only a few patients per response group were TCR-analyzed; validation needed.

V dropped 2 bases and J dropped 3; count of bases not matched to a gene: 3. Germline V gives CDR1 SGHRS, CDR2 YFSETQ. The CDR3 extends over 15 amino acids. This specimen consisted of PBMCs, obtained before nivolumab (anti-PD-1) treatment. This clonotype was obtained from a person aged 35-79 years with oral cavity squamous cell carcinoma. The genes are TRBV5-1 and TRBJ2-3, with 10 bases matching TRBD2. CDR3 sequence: CASSLSGRGTDTQYF. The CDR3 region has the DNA TGCGCCAGCAGCTTAAGCGGGAGGGGGACAGATACGCAGTATTTT.